What follows are 14 T cell receptor beta chains derived from one specimen sequenced in a study of T-cell reconstitution after alpha-beta-depleted transplantation in children. Molecular barcoding with unique molecular identifiers was used for the TCRbeta library. TCRdb re-analysed the PCR reads in MiXCR, keeping a single row per CDR3 protein. The table has fewer than 500,000 distinct CDR3 sequences, about 45% seen once; the top ten hold 25% to 30%. The specimen was PBMCs, collected before TCRalphabeta/CD19-depleted stem cell transplant. These receptors came from a girl aged 2 to 9 with aplastic anemia, due to receive a stem cell transplant.

The chain joins TRBV27 to TRBJ1-2; no reliable D call. The CDR3 is 13 residues long. V was shortened by 4 bases and J by 0 bases, with 6 bases between the two germline ends. CDR1 and CDR2 from the germline V gene are MNHEY and SMNVEV (reference sequence). Here the CDR3 DNA reads TGTGCCAGCAGTTCGGACTCTAACTATGGCTACACCTTC. This codes for CASSSDSNYGYTF.

This clonotype was seen a few times. V gene TRBV20-1 combines with J gene TRBJ2-3; D is unresolved. Germline assignment: CDR1 DFQATT and CDR2 SNEGSKA (reference sequence). V lost 0 bases and J lost 2, with 12 bases in between. This CDR3 region has 15 residues. The CDR3 region has the DNA TGCAGTGCTAGAGATATAGGACCTGACACAGATACGCAGTATTTT. Translation: CSARDIGPDTDTQYF.

The chain recombines TRBV20-1 with TRBJ2-7, with D tentatively TRBD2 (5 bases). The CDR3 extends over 12 amino acids. V shed 7 bases and J shed 7 bases, with 17 bases lying between them. The V gene's germline CDR1 is DFQATT and CDR2 SNEGSKA (reference sequence). CDR3 sequence reads: CSEGSELGEQYF. The CDR3 coding sequence is TGCAGTGAGGGTAGCGAGCTGGGGGAGCAGTACTTC.

This clonotype occurred many times. This chain uses TRBV12-3 or TRBV12-4 with TRBJ1-1; D uncertain. Trimming cost V 7 bases and J 2 bases, with 14 bases left between them. The CDR3 sequence is 14 residues long. The CDR3 protein is CASTPGRVNTEAFF. Here the CDR3 DNA reads TGTGCCAGCACCCCTGGTCGGGTTAACACTGAAGCTTTCTTT.

This clonotype was recorded many times. This chain uses TRBV11-2 with TRBJ1-1; a weak D match, TRBD1 (5 bases). CDR3 length: 14 amino acids. Per germline, CDR1 SGHAT and CDR2 FQNNGV. The V end lost 0 bases, the J end lost 7 bases, and 12 bases lay between the germline ends. The CDR3 region is CASSLDRAGVEAFF. DNA for the CDR3: TGTGCCAGCAGCTTAGATCGGGCGGGGGTTGAAGCTTTCTTT.

This clonotype was found a few times. The chain carries TRBV6-1 and TRBJ2-5, with TRBD2 matching over 10 bases. Trimming removed 6 bases from V and 5 bases from J; junction bases left unmatched: 6. The CDR3 runs 14 residues. Germline V gene lookup returns CDR1 MNHNS and CDR2 SASEGT. The CDR3 sequence is CASSQRGGWETQYF. The CDR3 DNA is TGTGCCAGCAGCCAGCGGGGGGGGTGGGAGACCCAGTACTTC.

This chain joins TRBV20-1 and TRBJ2-7; D is possibly TRBD2 (7 bases). V was shortened by 3 bases and J by 5 bases, with 14 bases between the two germline ends. The CDR3 consists of 13 residues. Germline loops: CDR1 DFQATT, CDR2 SNEGSKA (reference sequence). The DNA of the CDR3 is TGCAGTGCTAGGAGGGGGGGCTTAAACGAGCAGTACTTC. Protein: CSARRGGLNEQYF.

The gene calls are TRBV19 and TRBJ2-7; tentative D call: TRBD2 (5 bases). Trimming removed 0 bases from V and 5 bases from J, with 11 bases in between. CDR1 is LNHDA, CDR2 SQIVND, per germline (reference sequence). The CDR3 covers 14 residues. The CDR3 DNA reads as TGTGCCAGTAGTATAGAGGTAGGAGGCCACGAGCAGTACTTC. It specifies CASSIEVGGHEQYF.

The chain employs TRBV29-1 and TRBJ1-1; D not certain. The CDR3 has 12 amino acids. Germline V lookup: CDR1 SQVTM, CDR2 ANQGSEA. Between the trimmed V and J ends, which lost 6 bases and 2 bases, there was a span of 10 bases. CDR3: CSVAGVNTEAFF. The CDR3 region has the DNA TGCAGCGTGGCAGGCGTTAACACTGAAGCTTTCTTT.

This chain connects TRBV29-1 to TRBJ2-7, with no clear D. Germline V gives CDR1 SQVTM, CDR2 ANQGSEA. The CDR3 has 11 residues. Trimming left V 5 bases short and J 3 bases short, with 8 bases between. The CDR3 is CSVFSFYEQYF. The CDR3 nucleotides are TGCAGCGTTTTCTCGTTCTACGAGCAGTACTTC.

The rearrangement joins TRBV29-1 to TRBJ2-3; 11 nucleotides agree with TRBD2. Germline V gene sequence: CDR1 SQVTM, CDR2 ANQGSEA. The V gene end was trimmed by 7 bases and the J gene end by 6 bases; junction bases not matched to a gene: 3. The CDR3 sequence is 12 residues long. The CDR3, as DNA: TGCAGCGAAAGACTAGCGGGGGATACGCAGTATTTT. Its translation: CSERLAGDTQYF.

This chain links TRBV27 with TRBJ1-1, with TRBD1 matching 7 bases. The V segment lost 6 bases and the J segment 1 base; nucleotides outside the gene matches: 8. This CDR3 spans 15 amino acids. Germline CDR1 MNHEY, CDR2 SMNVEV (reference sequence). CDR3 region: CASRRRPGGNTEAFF. CDR3 nucleotide sequence: TGTGCCAGCAGGCGCAGGCCAGGGGGGAACACTGAAGCTTTCTTT.

This clonotype appeared a few times. This rearrangement joins TRBV7-9 to TRBJ2-1; 9 bases are shared with TRBD2. J lost 9 bases, V lost 6 bases, and 18 bases had no gene match. Germline CDR1 and CDR2: SEHNR and FQNEAQ (reference sequence). This CDR3 spans 17 amino acids. In DNA, the CDR3 is TGTGCCAGCAGGCCTTGGACTAGCGTCAGTACCCGTAGTGAGCAGTTCTTC. This translates into CASRPWTSVSTRSEQFF.

The chain combines TRBV10-3 with TRBJ2-4; D remains ambiguous. Germline lookup yields CDR1 ENHRY and CDR2 SYGVKD. Between the trimmed V and J ends, which lost 6 bases and 4 bases, there was a span of 7 bases. The CDR3 loop spans 12 amino acids. Written as DNA, the CDR3 is TGTGCCATCAGGGACCATAAAAACATTCAGTACTTC. Protein: CAIRDHKNIQYF.